These 18 T cell receptor beta chains originate from one sample sequenced in a study of T-cell reconstitution after alpha-beta-depleted transplantation in children. Unique molecular identifiers were incorporated into the prepared TCRbeta library. MiXCR, run by TCRdb on the PCR reads, gives a single entry per CDR3 protein. The sample has around 600,000 distinct CDR3 sequences; roughly a tenth are singletons. The specimen comprised PBMCs from the stem cell graft donor, sampled from the stem cell graft. These receptors all stem from a human donor who donated a stem cell graft to a child with acute myeloid leukemia.

This clonotype occurred a few times. The rearrangement joins TRBV5-1 to TRBJ2-1; D may be TRBD1 or TRBD2 (5 bases each). The CDR3 has 16 residues. Germline V gives CDR1 SGHRS, CDR2 YFSETQ. The V gene lost 0 bases and the J gene lost 4 bases, with 14 bases spanning the gap. The CDR3 sequence: CASSLAPGPPYNEQFF. The CDR3 DNA sequence: TGCGCCAGCAGCTTGGCTCCGGGACCGCCATACAATGAGCAGTTCTTC.

This clonotype was counted at least ten times. The chain couples TRBV20-1 to TRBJ2-7; weak D call: TRBD1 (5 bases). Germline CDR1 reads DFQATT; CDR2 reads SNEGSKA (reference sequence). V was cut by 0 bases and J by 2 bases, with 11 bases left in between. The CDR3 spans 14 residues. CDR3 coding DNA: TGCAGTGCTAGAGATCAGGGCAGAGCCTACGAGCAGTACTTC. Its protein product is CSARDQGRAYEQYF.

A single count supports this clonotype. One end of the junction is discordant with germline, which a read error may explain. This chain connects TRBV29-1 to TRBJ2-1; D remains ambiguous. The germline V gene has CDR1 SQVTM and CDR2 ANQGSEA. The CDR3 sequence is 13 residues long. The CDR3, as DNA: TGCAGCGTGGCCCTAGTCTCCTACGATGAGCAGTTCTTC. Translating gives CSVALVSYDEQFF.

This clonotype was found many times. This chain uses TRBV28 with TRBJ2-6; D unresolved. V was trimmed by 2 bases and J by 0 bases, leaving 8 bases between them. The CDR3 totals 16 residues. Germline V gives CDR1 MDHEN, CDR2 SYDVKM. The chain's CDR3 is CASSLNLNSGANVLTF. Written as DNA, the CDR3 is TGTGCCAGCAGTTTAAATCTCAACTCTGGGGCCAACGTCCTGACTTTC.

This clonotype was counted ten times or more. This chain joins TRBV7-2 and TRBJ2-3, with TRBD1 matching 7 bases. This CDR3 is 17 amino acids long. CDR1 is SGHTA, CDR2 FQGNSA, per germline. J lost 0 bases, V lost 1 base, and 7 bases had no gene match. In nucleotides, the CDR3 is TGTGCCAGCAGCTTAGTGGTTGGCAGGGGGAGCACAGATACGCAGTATTTT. Amino acids: CASSLVVGRGSTDTQYF.

Details on this clonotype: A junction end diverges from the germline sequence, so it may reflect a read error. This chain joins TRBV7-3 and TRBJ2-1; 7 bases line up with TRBD1. The germline V gene has CDR1 SGHTA and CDR2 FQGTGA. The CDR3 has 15 amino acids. CDR3 loop: CASSLRGDSYNVQFF. The CDR3 bases are TGTGCCAGCAGCTTACGAGGGGACAGCTACAATGTGCAGTTCTTC.

This clonotype was counted a single time. The chain uses TRBV29-1 and TRBJ2-5; D not resolved. The V end was cut by 3 bases, the J end by 7 bases, with 12 bases between. Per germline, CDR1 SQVTM and CDR2 ANQGSEA. This CDR3 has 12 amino acids. CDR3 loop: CSVDPSVGTQYF. Written as DNA, the CDR3 is TGCAGCGTTGACCCTTCGGTTGGGACCCAGTACTTC.

This clonotype turned up a few times. The chain links TRBV6-5 to TRBJ2-7; tentatively, D is TRBD1 or TRBD2 (5 bases each). CDR1 and CDR2 (germline): MNHEY, SVGAGI. The CDR3 contains 12 residues. V lost 6 bases, J lost 8 bases, and 14 bases lay in between. The CDR3 DNA reads TGTGCCAGCAGCTCCGGGACGAGACAGCAGTACTTC. Translation gives CASSSGTRQQYF.

At least ten counts were recorded for this clonotype. J is TRBJ2-1 and V is TRBV4-3, with 7 bases that match TRBD2. The CDR3 consists of 17 residues. J lost 8 bases, V lost 0 bases, and 13 bases had no gene match. Per the germline V gene, CDR1 is LGHNA and CDR2 is YSLEER. The CDR3 nucleotides read TGCGCCAGCAGCCAAGATAGGGCGGGAGCGTCAAACGATGAGCAGTTCTTC. Its protein is CASSQDRAGASNDEQFF.

This sequence joins TRBV5-1 and TRBJ2-4, with unresolved D. The V gene's germline CDR1 is SGHRS and CDR2 YFSETQ. The V and J ends lost 2 bases and 7 bases respectively, with 10 bases between them. This CDR3 is 13 amino acids long. In nucleotides, the CDR3 is TGCGCCAGCAGCTTTTCCGTCAAGAACATTCAGTACTTC. As protein: CASSFSVKNIQYF.

This clonotype has ten or more counts. The chain links TRBV12-5 to TRBJ1-2; D unclear. Trimming shortened V by 5 bases and J by 1 base, and 2 bases separated the two germline ends. The CDR3 has 11 amino acids. Per the germline V gene, CDR1 is LGHNT and CDR2 is FRNRAP. The CDR3 here is CASGSNYGYTF. DNA of the CDR3: TGTGCTAGTGGTAGTAACTATGGCTACACCTTC.

The table lists this clonotype with a few counts. The chain uses TRBV20-1 and TRBJ2-5; D is ambiguous. Germline V gene lookup returns CDR1 DFQATT and CDR2 SNEGSKA (reference sequence). Trimming removed 5 bases from V and 2 bases from J, with 6 bases in between. The CDR3 spans 11 residues. The CDR3 reads CSAGYQETQYF. The CDR3 region has the DNA TGCAGTGCTGGGTATCAAGAGACCCAGTACTTC.

This chain links TRBV6-2 or TRBV6-3 with TRBJ2-7; maybe TRBD1 (5 bases). V was cut by 6 bases and J by 2 bases, with 8 bases left in between. CDR1 and CDR2 (germline): MNHEY, SVGEGT. The CDR3 runs to 12 residues. In DNA form, the CDR3 reads TGTGCCAGCAGGACAGATACCTACGAGCAGTACTTC. It translates to CASRTDTYEQYF.

The J gene is TRBJ2-5, the V gene TRBV30, with TRBD2 identical over 13 bases. The CDR3 length is 16 residues. The V and J ends lost 1 base and 2 bases, in that order; junction bases with no gene match: 4. Germline CDR1 GTSNPN, CDR2 SVGIG (reference sequence). The CDR3 sequence: CAWSGGLAGLQETQYF. The CDR3, as DNA: TGTGCCTGGAGTGGGGGACTAGCGGGACTGCAAGAGACCCAGTACTTC.

The gene calls are TRBV11-1 and TRBJ2-1, with 12 positions matching TRBD2. Germline CDR1 SGHAT, CDR2 FQDESV (reference sequence). The CDR3 contains 18 residues. Unmatched junction bases numbered 12, after V lost 5 bases and J lost 4 bases. The CDR3 protein is CASSPGLAGLAPYNEQFF. In nucleotides, the CDR3 is TGTGCCAGCAGCCCCGGACTAGCGGGACTGGCCCCTTACAATGAGCAGTTCTTC.

This chain joins TRBV20-1 and TRBJ2-7; TRBD2 matches at 11 bases. The junction had 7 bases not matched to a gene; V was cut back by 3 bases and J by 0 bases. Germline CDR1 reads DFQATT; CDR2 reads SNEGSKA (reference sequence). This CDR3 region has 16 residues. The CDR3 is CSARAGTSGSSYEQYF. The CDR3 nucleotides are TGCAGTGCTAGGGCCGGGACTAGCGGAAGCTCCTACGAGCAGTACTTC.

This clonotype was counted many times. The J gene is TRBJ2-5, the V gene TRBV29-1, with D possibly being TRBD1 (5 bases). CDR1 SQVTM and CDR2 ANQGSEA come from the germline V gene. The CDR3 consists of 12 residues. V lost 7 bases and J lost 3, with 12 bases in between. The CDR3 DNA is TGCAGCGCCTTACAAGGGGAAGAGACCCAGTACTTC. It codes for CSALQGEETQYF. The full variable domain, in which reference TRBV29-1 and TRBJ2-5 provide the parts outside the CDR3, is SAVISQKPSRDICQRGTSLTIQCQVDSQVTMMFWYRQQPGQSLTLIATANQGSEATYESGFVIDKFPISRPNLTFSTLTVSNMSPEDSSIYLCSALQGEETQYFGPGTRLLVL.

J is TRBJ2-2 and V is TRBV3-1; the D gene is possibly TRBD1 (5 bases). The CDR3 has 18 residues. In germline, CDR1 is LGHDT, CDR2 YNNKEL (reference sequence). Trimming took off 1 base at V and 2 bases at J, with 17 bases between the two ends. DNA of the CDR3: TGTGCCAGCAGCCAAGGGACCAGGGCAGGGTTTAACACCGGGGAGCTGTTTTTT. Encoded protein: CASSQGTRAGFNTGELFF.